The 2 T cell receptor beta chains given below trace back to one sample, sequenced in a study of shared clonotypes between healthy human individuals. The repertoire was sequenced with immunoSEQ multiplex PCR; TCRdb's copy has only in-frame clones and lacks some. Altogether roughly 2.2 million clones are present, 85% to 95% being singletons, with the ten largest covering around 0.4%. The sequencing input was naive CD4+ T cells from PBMCs. Documented subset: CD45RA+ positively selected. The receptor set was obtained from a man younger than 30 in good health. Some clones in this sample may be carry-over from other donors' samples.

The chain employs TRBV11-2 and TRBJ2-6; TRBD1 agrees at 10 bases. The V gene end was trimmed by 6 bases and the J gene end by 4 bases; junction bases not matched to a gene: 9. This CDR3 has 17 amino acids. The V gene's germline CDR1 is SGHAT and CDR2 FQNNGV. For the CDR3, the DNA is TGTGCCAGCAGTCCCGGGGACAGGGGTGGCGGGGCCAACGTCCTGACTTTC. The encoded protein is CASSPGDRGGGANVLTF. The complete variable domain, with remaining parts taken from reference TRBV11-2 and TRBJ2-6, reads EAGVAQSPRYKIIEKRQSVAFWCNPISGHATLYWYQQILGQGPKLLIQFQNNGVVDDSQLPKDRFSAERLKGVDSTLKIQPAKLEDSAVYLCASSPGDRGGGANVLTFGAGSRLTVL.

V is TRBV4-1 and J is TRBJ2-5; D is possibly TRBD1 (5 bases). The CDR3 is 14 amino acids. V lost 6 bases and J lost 1, with 12 bases in between. Germline V CDR1 and CDR2: MGHRA, YSYEKL. Written as DNA, the CDR3 is TGCGCCAGCAGACAGACAGTTTTCCAAGAGACCCAGTACTTC. Its protein product is CASRQTVFQETQYF.